Listed here are 4 T cell receptor beta chains from one sample, sequenced in a study of cytotoxic CD8 clonotypes in ibrutinib-treated CLL. Assay used: immunoSEQ multiplex PCR; TCRdb lists only in-frame clones, some missing. Of about 300,000 clones in the sample, 70% to 80% were seen once. The material was PBMCs, obtained at disease progression, from a patient treated with ibrutinib. The receptors come from a human donor with chronic lymphocytic leukemia.

The chain joins TRBV7-6 to TRBJ1-3; tentatively, D is TRBD1 (5 bases). Germline values: CDR1 SGHVS, CDR2 FNYEAQ. V lost 2 bases and J 4 bases, leaving 9 bases between the germline ends. The CDR3 runs to 14 residues. The CDR3 spells CASSLPGSGNTIYF. CDR3 nucleotide sequence: TGTGCCAGCAGCTTACCAGGGAGCGGAAACACCATATATTTT.

The V call is TRBV4-1, the J call TRBJ1-2; 7 nucleotides line up with TRBD1. The trim removed 0 bases at V and 5 bases at J, leaving 6 bases unmatched. This CDR3 region has 15 residues. From germline, CDR1 is MGHRA and CDR2 YSYEKL. DNA for the CDR3: TGCGCCAGCAGCCAAGATTTTCCAGGGGGGTATGGCTACACCTTC. Its protein product is CASSQDFPGGYGYTF.

This chain uses TRBV18 with TRBJ2-5; weak D call: TRBD1 (6 bases). V was clipped by 2 bases and J by 9 bases, with 16 bases between them. Looked up from germline, CDR1 is KGHSH and CDR2 is LQKENI. The CDR3 has 14 amino acids. The CDR3: CASSPTTGLSAQYF. Here the CDR3 DNA reads TGTGCCAGCTCACCAACGACAGGATTATCGGCCCAGTACTTC.

This rearrangement joins TRBV7-2 to TRBJ2-5; D is undetermined. There are 15 residues in the CDR3. CDR1 and CDR2 from the germline V gene are SGHTA and FQGNSA. V was trimmed by 3 bases and J by 7 bases, leaving 18 bases between them. This CDR3 is CASSFLTPREVTQYF. DNA for the CDR3: TGTGCCAGCAGCTTTTTGACTCCACGCGAGGTGACCCAGTACTTC.